The 17 T cell receptor beta chains listed next were all sequenced from one sample in a study of T cell changes during pregnancy in multiple sclerosis. This table comes from immunoSEQ multiplex PCR, and its TCRdb copy is limited to in-frame clones, with some not included. The table records 88,000 or so clones, 92% of them present only once. The sequenced sample was peripheral blood, obtained before pregnancy. The receptors here all came from a female donor with multiple sclerosis, enrolled in a pregnancy study.

V is TRBV6-1 and J is TRBJ2-7; possibly TRBD2 for D (5 bases). CDR1 MNHNS and CDR2 SASEGT come from the germline V gene. The CDR3 extends over 14 amino acids. The V and J ends lost 4 bases and 2 bases respectively, with 12 bases between them. The CDR3 DNA reads as TGTGCCAGCAGTGGCGGGCAGTGGCCCTACGAGCAGTACTTC. It yields the protein CASSGGQWPYEQYF.

The chain employs TRBV18 and TRBJ2-2, with a possible D match to TRBD1 (6 bases). CDR1 is KGHSH, CDR2 LQKENI, per germline. This CDR3 contains 14 residues. Deletions cut 3 bases from V and 5 bases from J, with 10 bases between. CDR3 bases: TGTGCCAGCTCACCGAAACAGGGAACCGGGGAGCTGTTTTTT. Its translation is CASSPKQGTGELFF.

The rearrangement joins TRBV5-1 to TRBJ2-7; a possible D gene is TRBD2 (5 bases). V was clipped by 0 bases and J by 2 bases, with 24 bases between them. This CDR3 comprises 19 residues. CDR1 is SGHRS and CDR2 is YFSETQ in the germline V gene. CDR3 coding DNA: TGCGCCAGCAGCTTGGGGTGGTCGGGCACCCAACTAGGTGCCTACGAGCAGTACTTC. This sequence encodes CASSLGWSGTQLGAYEQYF.

The genes are TRBV6-6 and TRBJ2-1, with 13 nucleotides matching TRBD2. The CDR3 is 16 amino acids. Germline V gene data show CDR1 as MNHNY and CDR2 as SVGAGI (reference sequence). After removal of 0 bases from V and 9 bases from J, the junction contained 5 bases not matched to a gene. The DNA of the CDR3 is TGTGCCAGCAGTTACTCACTAGCGGGAGGGCGGTCTGAGCAGTTCTTC. Residues: CASSYSLAGGRSEQFF.

V and J are TRBV28 and TRBJ2-1; 8 positions agree with TRBD2. CDR3 length: 15 residues. In germline, CDR1 is MDHEN, CDR2 SYDVKM. J was trimmed by 5 bases and V by 5 bases; bases with no gene match: 8. Here the CDR3 DNA reads TGTGCCAGCAGTCGGGGGGGAAAACTCCACAATGAGCAGTTCTTC. Protein sequence: CASSRGGKLHNEQFF.

The chain has TRBV27 and TRBJ2-7; TRBD1 matches 9 bases. CDR3 size: 15 residues. The V gene's germline CDR1 is MNHEY and CDR2 SMNVEV (reference sequence). The V segment lost 6 bases and the J segment 3 bases; nucleotides outside the gene matches: 9. The CDR3 loop reads CASSPGTGSFYEQYF. DNA for the CDR3: TGTGCCAGCAGCCCTGGGACAGGGTCTTTCTACGAGCAGTACTTC.

The chain employs TRBV27 and TRBJ2-1, with 7 bases that match TRBD1. Germline trimming cut 6 bases from V and 4 bases from J; bases unmatched to any gene: 9. Germline V gene sequence: CDR1 MNHEY, CDR2 SMNVEV (reference sequence). The CDR3 is 15 residues long. The CDR3 sequence: CASRQQGPVYNEQFF. CDR3 bases: TGTGCCAGCAGACAACAGGGGCCCGTGTACAATGAGCAGTTCTTC.

The chain employs TRBV5-4 and TRBJ2-3; 8 nucleotides agree with TRBD2. Germline trimming cut 4 bases from V and 0 bases from J; bases unmatched to any gene: 7. Germline V lookup: CDR1 SGHNT, CDR2 YYREEE (reference sequence). CDR3 length equals 16 residues. CDR3 nucleotide sequence: TGTGCCAGCAGCACTAAGCGGGAGCCTAGCACAGATACGCAGTATTTT. Translated, it gives CASSTKREPSTDTQYF.

This clone was counted once. This chain links TRBV28 with TRBJ1-1; no definite D call. V was shortened by 1 base and J by 7 bases, with 22 bases between the two germline ends. CDR3 length equals 17 residues. CDR1 MDHEN and CDR2 SYDVKM come from the germline V gene. This chain's CDR3 is CASSLLMGGGVFVEAFF. CDR3 in DNA: TGTGCCAGCAGTTTATTAATGGGTGGTGGAGTGTTTGTTGAAGCTTTCTTT.

This chain connects TRBV11-2 to TRBJ2-3; 11 positions match TRBD1. The junction had 11 bases not matched to a gene; V was cut back by 4 bases and J by 8 bases. The germline V gene encodes CDR1 SGHAT and CDR2 FQNNGV. CDR3 length: 16 amino acids. The CDR3 DNA reads TGTGCCAGCAGCTCGCCAGGACAGGGGGCCCAGGGTACGCAGTATTTT. Residues: CASSSPGQGAQGTQYF.

The chain links TRBV10-3 to TRBJ2-3; TRBD2 matches 9 bases. The CDR3 spans 15 residues. The V and J ends lost 6 bases and 3 bases, in that order; junction bases with no gene match: 7. Germline V CDR1 and CDR2: ENHRY, SYGVKD. The CDR3 is CAIRDSGSSTDTQYF. The CDR3 DNA sequence: TGTGCCATCAGAGATAGCGGGAGTTCAACAGATACGCAGTATTTT.

V usage is TRBV7-6 and J usage is TRBJ1-2, with TRBD1 identical over 10 bases. The CDR3 runs 14 residues. V lost 4 bases to trimming and J lost 6 bases; unmatched junction nucleotides: 5. In germline, CDR1 is SGHVS, CDR2 FNYEAQ. The CDR3: CASSSSTGGDGYTF. The CDR3 bases are TGTGCCAGCAGCTCTTCGACAGGGGGCGATGGCTACACCTTC.

This clone was seen just once. The V gene is TRBV7-6, the J gene TRBJ2-1; the D gene is possibly TRBD2 (6 bases). V lost 1 base and J lost 7, with 17 bases in between. The CDR3 spans 16 residues. CDR1 and CDR2 from the germline V gene are SGHVS and FNYEAQ. This CDR3 reads CASSLGTLRRDNEQFF. The CDR3 DNA follows: TGTGCCAGCAGCTTAGGGACTCTCAGGCGGGATAATGAGCAGTTCTTC.

The rearrangement links TRBV29-1 to TRBJ2-7; tentatively, D is TRBD1 (6 bases). V was trimmed by 7 bases and J by 0 bases, leaving 16 bases between them. CDR1 and CDR2 (germline): SQVTM, ANQGSEA. There are 14 residues in the CDR3. The CDR3 coding sequence is TGCAGCGCGTCCCCTGGACAGAGCTCCTACGAGCAGTACTTC. Its translation: CSASPGQSSYEQYF.

This chain uses TRBV6-6 with TRBJ1-5, with D unclear. Germline CDR1 reads MNHNY; CDR2 reads SVGAGI (reference sequence). Trimming left V 2 bases short and J 10 bases short, with 9 bases between. This CDR3 has 12 residues. CDR3 coding DNA: TGTGCCAGCAGTTACCCCCCGGGACCCCAGCATTTT. Translation: CASSYPPGPQHF.

The V call is TRBV7-9, the J call TRBJ2-7, with 11 positions matching TRBD2. Germline V gene sequence: CDR1 SEHNR, CDR2 FQNEAQ (reference sequence). V lost 5 bases to trimming and J lost 3 bases; unmatched junction nucleotides: 3. The CDR3 has 14 residues. The CDR3 sequence is CASSLGLADYEQYF. The CDR3 DNA sequence: TGTGCCAGCAGCCTGGGACTAGCGGACTACGAGCAGTACTTC.

The V call is TRBV18, the J call TRBJ2-3; perhaps TRBD2 as D (6 bases). Trimming removed 3 bases from V and 6 bases from J, with 19 bases in between. The CDR3 loop spans 16 amino acids. Germline V lookup: CDR1 KGHSH, CDR2 LQKENI. The CDR3 DNA reads as TGTGCCAGCTCACCGAGGCGGGAAACTAAAGGTGATACGCAGTATTTT. The encoded protein is CASSPRRETKGDTQYF.